This TCR beta chain was retrieved from a study of T-cell reconstitution after alpha-beta-depleted transplantation in children. V lost 3 bases, J lost 3 bases, and 8 bases lay in between. Germline CDR1 and CDR2: DFQATT and SNEGSKA (reference sequence). There are 12 residues in the CDR3. Study-wide findings and caveats: After transplant, high TCRbeta diversity at day 60 in some patients arose from surviving recipient T cells and thymic progenitors. One year after transplant, T-cell counts and diversity came mostly from newly produced T cells. Where alpha-beta T cells came from about two months after transplant was reportedly several hundred expanded graft clones.

A library of TCRbeta sequences, prepared with unique molecular identifiers, was generated. TCRdb redid the calling of the PCR reads with MiXCR, one entry per CDR3 protein. The table has hundreds of thousands of distinct CDR3 sequences, less than 9.5% seen once. Concerning this clonotype: Its antigen remains unidentified.

The sequence came from a female patient younger than 10 who had a stem cell transplant for Fanconi anemia, so the T cells may come from the graft donor. The chain couples TRBV20-1 to TRBJ2-5; no clear D gene. Sequencing used peripheral blood, obtained 360 days after TCRalphabeta/CD19-depleted stem cell transplant. The CDR3 DNA reads as TGCAGTGCTAGTCGTCTGAAAGAGACCCAGTACTTC. It encodes CSASRLKETQYF.